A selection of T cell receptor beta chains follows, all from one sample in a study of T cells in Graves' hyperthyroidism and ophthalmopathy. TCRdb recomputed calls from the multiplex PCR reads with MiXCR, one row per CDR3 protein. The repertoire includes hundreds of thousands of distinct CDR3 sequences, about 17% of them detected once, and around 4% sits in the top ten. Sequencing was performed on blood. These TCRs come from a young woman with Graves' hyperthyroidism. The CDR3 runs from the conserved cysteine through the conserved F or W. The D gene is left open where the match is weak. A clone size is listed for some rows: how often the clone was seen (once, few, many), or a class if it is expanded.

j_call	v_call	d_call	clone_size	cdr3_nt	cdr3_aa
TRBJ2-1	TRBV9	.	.	TGTGCCAGCAGCCTAGACATCAATGAGCAGTTCTTC	CASSLDINEQFF
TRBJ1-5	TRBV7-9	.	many	TGTGCCAGCAGCTTATTTTACGGAAGCAATCAGCCCCAGCATTTT	CASSLFYGSNQPQHF
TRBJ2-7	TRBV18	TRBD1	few	TGTGCCAGCTCACCAGGGACAGGAAATGAGTACGAGCAGTACTTC	CASSPGTGNEYEQYF
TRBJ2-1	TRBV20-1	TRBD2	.	TGCAGTGCCTCTCCTAGGTTGCCCACTAGCGGGAGTAATGAGCAGTTCTTC	CSASPRLPTSGSNEQFF
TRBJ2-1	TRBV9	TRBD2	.	TGTGCCAGCAGCAAAAGGGGAGGACTAGTAGGCAATGAGCAGTTCTTC	CASSKRGGLVGNEQFF
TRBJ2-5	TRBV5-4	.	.	TGTGCCAGCAGCTTGGATCTGGGGCGAGAGACCCAGTACTTC	CASSLDLGRETQYF
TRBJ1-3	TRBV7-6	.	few	TGTGCCAGCAGCTTAGCGGGACCTAACATAAACACCATATATTTT	CASSLAGPNINTIYF
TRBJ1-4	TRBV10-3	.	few	TGTGCCATCAGTGAACAGGAGTCTAATGAAAAACTGTTTTTT	CAISEQESNEKLFF
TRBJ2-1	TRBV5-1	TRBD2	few	TGCGCCAGCAGCTCGTCATCACTAGCGGGAGTACGTCATGAGCAGTTCTTC	CASSSSSLAGVRHEQFF
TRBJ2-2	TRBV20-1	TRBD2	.	TGCAGTGCAACAGACGGGACTAGCGGGAGAAAGACCGGGGAGCTGTTTTTT	CSATDGTSGRKTGELFF
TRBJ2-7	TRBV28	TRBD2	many	TGTGCCAGCACCCCTCGGACTAGCGCTTACGAGCAGTACTTC	CASTPRTSAYEQYF
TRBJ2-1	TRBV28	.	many	TGTGCCAGCACTCCAGACAGGACGAGCTCCTACAATGAGCAGTTCTTC	CASTPDRTSSYNEQFF
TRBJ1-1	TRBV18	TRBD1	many	TGTGCCAGCTCACCTCGACAGGGGGGGGGCACTGAAGCTTTCTTT	CASSPRQGGGTEAFF
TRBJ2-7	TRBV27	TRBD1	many	TGTGCCAGCAGTTTTTGGGGAACAGGGGCCGAGCAGTACTTC	CASSFWGTGAEQYF
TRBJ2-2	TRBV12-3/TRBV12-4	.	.	TGTGCCAGCAGTTTCCTGCCTCTCTCCGGGGAGCTGTTTTTT	CASSFLPLSGELFF
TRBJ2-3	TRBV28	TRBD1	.	TGTGCCAGCAGTGACAGGGCCGGAGTTCAGCCCCAGTATTTT	CASSDRAGVQPQYF
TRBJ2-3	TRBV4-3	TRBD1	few	TGCGCCAGCAGCCAACAAACTGCCGGGACAGGGATGACAGATACGCAGTATTTT	CASSQQTAGTGMTDTQYF
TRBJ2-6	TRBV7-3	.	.	TGTGCCAGCAGCCCGCGTCCCCCCGGGGGCTCTGGGGCCAACGTCCTGACTTTC	CASSPRPPGGSGANVLTF
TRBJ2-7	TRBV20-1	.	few	TGCAGTGCTAGAGTCGGGACCGGTTATTTATACGAGCAGTACTTC	CSARVGTGYLYEQYF
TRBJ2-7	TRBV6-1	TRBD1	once	TGTGCCAGCAGGACAGGGGTGCAAGAGCAGTACTTC	CASRTGVQEQYF
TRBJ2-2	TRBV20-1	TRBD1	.	TGCAGTGCTAGAGTTGGGACAGCGAACACCGGGGAGCTGTTTTTT	CSARVGTANTGELFF
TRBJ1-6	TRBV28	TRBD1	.	TGTGCCAGCAGTCCCGGGACAGGGGCTAGTTCACCCCTCCACTTT	CASSPGTGASSPLHF
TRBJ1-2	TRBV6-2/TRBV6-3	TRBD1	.	TGTGCCAGCAGTTACTCGATGCGGGACAGAAGCCTCTATGGCTACACCTTC	CASSYSMRDRSLYGYTF
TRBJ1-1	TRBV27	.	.	TGTGCCAGCGTTTCTATGAACACTGAAGCTTTCTTT	CASVSMNTEAFF
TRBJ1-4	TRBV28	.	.	TGTGCCAGCAGTATAGGGTACGCCGCCACTAATGAAAAACTGTTTTTT	CASSIGYAATNEKLFF
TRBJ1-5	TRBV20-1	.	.	TGCAGTGCTAGAGACCAGGGAGGCGGCAATCAGCCCCAGCATTTT	CSARDQGGGNQPQHF
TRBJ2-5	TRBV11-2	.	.	TGTGCCAGCAGCTCCTCCCGGACCCAGTACTTC	CASSSSRTQYF
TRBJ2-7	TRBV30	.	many	TGTGCCTGGAGGGACGGGTCGACCTACGAGCAGTACTTC	CAWRDGSTYEQYF
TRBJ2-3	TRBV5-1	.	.	TGCGCCAGCAGCTTGACGGCAGGGGGGCCAGATACGCAGTATTTT	CASSLTAGGPDTQYF
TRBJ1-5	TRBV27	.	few	TGTGCCAGCAGTTTGGGGGGGCTGGGGGGGTTACTACCCCAGCATTTT	CASSLGGLGGLLPQHF
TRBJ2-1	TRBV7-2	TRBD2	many	TGTGCCAGCAGCTTAACTAGCGGATGGATCAATGAGCAGTTCTTC	CASSLTSGWINEQFF
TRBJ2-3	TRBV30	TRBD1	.	TGTGCCTGGAGCCTAACAGGGGGCCTAACAGATACGCAGTATTTT	CAWSLTGGLTDTQYF
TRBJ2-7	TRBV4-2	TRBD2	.	TGTGCCAGCAGCCAAGACGCGGGAGGCGAGCAGTACTTC	CASSQDAGGEQYF